This T cell receptor beta chain emerged from a study of response to subunit inactivated influenza vaccine. TCRdb recomputed calls from the RT-PCR reads with MiXCR, one row per CDR3 protein. The data contain 200,000 to 300,000 distinct CDR3 sequences, 10% to 15% of them singletons. Broader study findings: Each seasonal influenza vaccination, the authors suggested, recruits few new T cells.

With respect to this clonotype: The antigen is undetermined.

Germline loops: CDR1 ENHRY, CDR2 SYGVKD. The CDR3 totals 13 residues. Trimming took 5 bases from V and 12 from J; bases not matched to a gene: 12. The chain has TRBV10-3 and TRBJ1-2, with TRBD1 identical over 7 bases. This clonotype originated in a man aged 50 to 59 who received an inactivated influenza vaccine. Sample: non-naive T cells sorted from PBMCs, taken 14 to 15 days before vaccination. The CDR3 sequence: CAISKGADNINTF. The DNA for the CDR3 is TGTGCCATCAGTAAGGGGGCGGATAATATTAACACCTTC.